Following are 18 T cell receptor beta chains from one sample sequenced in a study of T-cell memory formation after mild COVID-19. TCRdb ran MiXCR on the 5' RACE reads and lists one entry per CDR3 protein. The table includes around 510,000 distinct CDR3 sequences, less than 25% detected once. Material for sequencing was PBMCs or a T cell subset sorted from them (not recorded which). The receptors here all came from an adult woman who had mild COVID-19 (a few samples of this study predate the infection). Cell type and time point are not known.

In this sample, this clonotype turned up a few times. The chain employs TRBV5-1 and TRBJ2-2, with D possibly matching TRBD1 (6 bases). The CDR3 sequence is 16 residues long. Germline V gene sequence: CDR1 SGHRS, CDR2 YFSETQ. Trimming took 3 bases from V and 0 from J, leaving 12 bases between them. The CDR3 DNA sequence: TGCGCCAGCAGCTCTACAGGGATTGCGAACACCGGGGAGCTGTTTTTT. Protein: CASSSTGIANTGELFF.

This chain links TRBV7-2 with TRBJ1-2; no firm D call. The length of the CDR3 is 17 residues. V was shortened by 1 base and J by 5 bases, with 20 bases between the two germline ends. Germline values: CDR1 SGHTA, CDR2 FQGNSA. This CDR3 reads CASSLEPPPPGRYGYTF. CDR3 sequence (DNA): TGTGCCAGCAGCTTAGAACCCCCGCCTCCCGGCCGATATGGCTACACCTTC.

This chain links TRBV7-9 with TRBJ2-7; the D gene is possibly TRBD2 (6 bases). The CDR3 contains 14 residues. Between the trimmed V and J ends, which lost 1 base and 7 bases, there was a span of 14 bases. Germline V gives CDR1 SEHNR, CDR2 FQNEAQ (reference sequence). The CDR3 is CASSLDYLRGEQYF. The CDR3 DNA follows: TGTGCCAGCAGCTTAGACTACCTTCGGGGGGAGCAGTACTTC.

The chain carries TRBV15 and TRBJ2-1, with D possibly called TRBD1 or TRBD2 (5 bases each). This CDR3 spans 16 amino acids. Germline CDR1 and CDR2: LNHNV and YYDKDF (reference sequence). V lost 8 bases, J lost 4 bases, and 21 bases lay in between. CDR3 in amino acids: CATGRSRETLYNEQFF. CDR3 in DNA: TGTGCCACCGGAAGAAGCAGGGAGACTCTTTACAATGAGCAGTTCTTC.

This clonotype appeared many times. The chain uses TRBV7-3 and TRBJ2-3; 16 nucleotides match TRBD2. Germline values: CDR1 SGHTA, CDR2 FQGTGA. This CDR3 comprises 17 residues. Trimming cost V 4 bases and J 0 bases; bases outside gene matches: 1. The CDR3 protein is CASSSGLAGGSTDTQYF. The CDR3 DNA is TGTGCCAGCAGCTCGGGACTAGCGGGGGGGAGCACAGATACGCAGTATTTT.

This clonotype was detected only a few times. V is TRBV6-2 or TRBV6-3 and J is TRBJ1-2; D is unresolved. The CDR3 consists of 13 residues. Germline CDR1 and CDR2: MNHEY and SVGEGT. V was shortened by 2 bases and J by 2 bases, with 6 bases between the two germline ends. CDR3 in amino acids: CASSYLGNYGYTF. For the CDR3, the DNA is TGTGCCAGCAGTTACCTGGGGAACTATGGCTACACCTTC.

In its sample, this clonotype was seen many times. The CDR3: CASSLGAGYYEQYF. CDR3 DNA: TGTGCCAGCAGCTTAGGAGCCGGATACTACGAGCAGTACTTC. The V call is TRBV7-9, the J call TRBJ2-7; D unresolved. The germline gives CDR1 SEHNR, CDR2 FQNEAQ (reference sequence). CDR3 size: 14 residues. The V end was cut by 1 base, the J end by 3 bases, with 10 bases between.

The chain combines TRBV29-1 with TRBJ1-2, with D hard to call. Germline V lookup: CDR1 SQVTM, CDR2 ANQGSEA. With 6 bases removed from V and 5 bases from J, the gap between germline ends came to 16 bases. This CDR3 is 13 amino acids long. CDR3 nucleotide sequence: TGCAGCGTACCGGGTCTAGCTTCGTATGGCTACACCTTC. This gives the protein CSVPGLASYGYTF.

The CDR3 nucleotides read TGTGCCAGCTCACGGGACAGGGCTAACGAGCAGTACTTC. Translation gives CASSRDRANEQYF. The chain joins TRBV18 to TRBJ2-7; 9 bases map to TRBD1. Trimming took 4 bases from V and 5 from J; bases not matched to a gene: 3. This CDR3 is built from 13 residues. CDR1 is KGHSH and CDR2 is LQKENI in the germline V gene.

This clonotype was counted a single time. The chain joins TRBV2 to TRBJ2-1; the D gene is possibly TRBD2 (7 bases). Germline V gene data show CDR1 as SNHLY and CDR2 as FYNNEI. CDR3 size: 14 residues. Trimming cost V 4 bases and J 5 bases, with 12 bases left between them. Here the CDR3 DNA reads TGTGCCAGCAGTGCGGAGGGGGGGCACAATGAGCAGTTCTTC. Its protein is CASSAEGGHNEQFF.

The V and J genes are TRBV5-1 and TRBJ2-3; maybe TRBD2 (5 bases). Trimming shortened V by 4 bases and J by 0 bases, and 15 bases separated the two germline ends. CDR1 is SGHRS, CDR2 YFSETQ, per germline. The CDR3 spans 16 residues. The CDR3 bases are TGCGCCAGCAGCCCGGGGTCAGTCGCTAGCACAGATACGCAGTATTTT. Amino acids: CASSPGSVASTDTQYF.

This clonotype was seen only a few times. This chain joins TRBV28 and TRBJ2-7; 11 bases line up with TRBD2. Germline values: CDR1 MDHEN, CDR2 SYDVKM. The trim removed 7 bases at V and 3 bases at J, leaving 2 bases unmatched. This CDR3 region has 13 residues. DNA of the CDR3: TGTGCCAGCACCGGGACTAGCGGCTACGAGCAGTACTTC. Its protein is CASTGTSGYEQYF.

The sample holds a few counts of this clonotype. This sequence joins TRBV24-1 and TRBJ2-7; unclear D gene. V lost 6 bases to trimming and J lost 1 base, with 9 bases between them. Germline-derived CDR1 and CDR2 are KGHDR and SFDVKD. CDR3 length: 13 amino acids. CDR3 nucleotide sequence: TGTGCCACCAGTCGGGCAGGATCCTACGAGCAGTACTTC. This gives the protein CATSRAGSYEQYF.

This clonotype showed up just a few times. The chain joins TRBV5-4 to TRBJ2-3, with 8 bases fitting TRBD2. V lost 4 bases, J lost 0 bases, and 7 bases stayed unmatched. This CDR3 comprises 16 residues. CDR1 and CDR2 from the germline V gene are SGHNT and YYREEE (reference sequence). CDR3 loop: CASSDRLAHSTDTQYF. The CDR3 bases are TGTGCCAGCAGCGACAGACTAGCGCATAGCACAGATACGCAGTATTTT.

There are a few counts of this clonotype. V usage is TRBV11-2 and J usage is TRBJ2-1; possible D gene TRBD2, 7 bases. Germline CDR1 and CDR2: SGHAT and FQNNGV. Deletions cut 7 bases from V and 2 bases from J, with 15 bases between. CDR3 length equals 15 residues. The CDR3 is CASTRGLAAYNEQFF. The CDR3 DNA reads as TGTGCCAGCACCCGGGGGCTAGCGGCCTACAATGAGCAGTTCTTC.

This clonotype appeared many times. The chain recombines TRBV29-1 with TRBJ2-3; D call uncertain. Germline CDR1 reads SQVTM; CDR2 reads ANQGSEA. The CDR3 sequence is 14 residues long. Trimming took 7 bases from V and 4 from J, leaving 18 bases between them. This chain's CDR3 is CSAIRAHGADTQYF. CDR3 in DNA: TGCAGCGCCATCCGGGCCCATGGGGCAGATACGCAGTATTTT.

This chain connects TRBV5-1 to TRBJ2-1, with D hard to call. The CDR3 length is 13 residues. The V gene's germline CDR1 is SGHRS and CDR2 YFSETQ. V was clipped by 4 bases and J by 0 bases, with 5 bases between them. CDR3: CASSATSYNEQFF. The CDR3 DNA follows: TGCGCCAGCAGCGCCACCTCCTACAATGAGCAGTTCTTC.

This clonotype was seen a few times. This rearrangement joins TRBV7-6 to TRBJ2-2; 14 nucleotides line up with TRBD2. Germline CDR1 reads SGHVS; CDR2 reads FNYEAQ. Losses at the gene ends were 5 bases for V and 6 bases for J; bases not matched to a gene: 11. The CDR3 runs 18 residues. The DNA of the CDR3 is TGTGCCAGCAGCCTCGGACTAGCGGGGGGCCCCAAACCCGGGGAGCTGTTTTTT. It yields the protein CASSLGLAGGPKPGELFF.